This T cell receptor (beta chain) originates from a study of vaccination and CD4 T cells after COVID-19. As regards this clonotype: Its antigen is undetermined.

Germline trimming cut 6 bases from V and 3 bases from J; bases unmatched to any gene: 14. The CDR3 contains 19 residues. Sequencing of DNA taken from cultured CD4+ T cells relied on the Oncomine TCR Beta short-read assay. TCRdb reanalysed the PCR reads using MiXCR and keeps one entry per CDR3 protein. Among about 22,000 distinct CDR3 sequences listed, 30% to 35% were seen once. Stated treatment: roughly 11-day PBMC culture with coronavirus spike peptide pools or control peptides (ViraFEST assay). This TCR was sampled from a human donor with COVID-19. Material: cultured CD4+ T cells from blood. The rearrangement joins TRBV12-3 or TRBV12-4 to TRBJ2-3; TRBD2 matches 14 bases. CDR3 sequence (DNA): TGTGCCAGCAGGTCCGGGACTAGCGGGAGCAGGGGTGGTACAGATACGCAGTATTTT. Residues: CASRSGTSGSRGGTDTQYF.